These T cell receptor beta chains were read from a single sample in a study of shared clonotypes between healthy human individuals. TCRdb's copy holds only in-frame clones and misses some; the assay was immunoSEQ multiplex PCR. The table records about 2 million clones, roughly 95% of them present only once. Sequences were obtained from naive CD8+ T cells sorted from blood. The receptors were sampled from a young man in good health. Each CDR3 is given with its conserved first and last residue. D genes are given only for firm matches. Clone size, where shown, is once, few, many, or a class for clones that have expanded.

TGTGCCAGCACCCACGGAGGGGTTCGAGAGACCCAGTACTTC CASTHGGVRETQYF - TRBJ2-5 once TRBV7-6
TGCGCCAGCAGCTTGGAGGCTAGCGGGGTAGTAAACAATGAGCAGTTCTTC CASSLEASGVVNNEQFF TRBD2 TRBJ2-1 - TRBV5-1
TGCAGCGTTATTACAGGGGCGTCTGATGAAAAACTGTTTTTT CSVITGASDEKLFF TRBD1 TRBJ1-4 - TRBV29-1
TGTGCCAGCAATGAGTTGGGACTAGGCAGGGGTCCCTACAATGAGCAGTTCTTC CASNELGLGRGPYNEQFF TRBD2 TRBJ2-1 - TRBV27
TGTGCCAGCAGCTTGTCAACAGGCGAGAACACTGAAGCTTTCTTT CASSLSTGENTEAFF - TRBJ1-1 - TRBV5-6
TGTGCCACCAGCAGAGATATGGGGACCCTCGCCAAAAACATTCAGTACTTC CATSRDMGTLAKNIQYF - TRBJ2-4 - TRBV15
TGTGCCAGCAGCTCAAACAGCTACGAGCAGTACTTC CASSSNSYEQYF - TRBJ2-7 - TRBV6-5
TGTGCCAGCAGCTCGGGACAATCCTTTCGTGAGCAGTACTTC CASSSGQSFREQYF - TRBJ2-7 - TRBV5-8
TGTGCCAGCAGCTTAGGCCCCGGACAGGGAATCTACTACGAGCAGTACTTC CASSLGPGQGIYYEQYF TRBD1 TRBJ2-7 - TRBV7-9
TGTGCCAGTAGTGCCACTAGCGGAACTTACAATGAGCAGTTCTTC CASSATSGTYNEQFF TRBD2 TRBJ2-1 - TRBV19
TGTGCCAGCAGTTTATCCGGGGCCCTCAATCAGCCCCAGCATTTT CASSLSGALNQPQHF - TRBJ1-5 - TRBV27
TGTGCCAGCAGTCCCGTAAATCTGTACCAAGAGACCCAGTACTTC CASSPVNLYQETQYF - TRBJ2-5 - TRBV6-5
TGTGCCAGCAGTTCCCCTGGGACAGGTACCTACGAGCAGTACTTC CASSSPGTGTYEQYF TRBD1 TRBJ2-7 - TRBV6-5
TGTGCCAGCAGTCCATCATGGGGGGAAAGCACAGATACGCAGTATTTT CASSPSWGESTDTQYF - TRBJ2-3 - TRBV27
TGTGCCACCAGCAGAGAAAAGGGCCTCGACTATGGCTACACCTTC CATSREKGLDYGYTF - TRBJ1-2 - TRBV15
TGTGCCAGCAGCGTAGATGCAGGGGTTGGTTCACCCCTCCACTTT CASSVDAGVGSPLHF - TRBJ1-6 - TRBV9
TGTGCCAGCAGCTATAAACGGGTCGGGCAGGGAGACTACGAGCAGTACTTC CASSYKRVGQGDYEQYF - TRBJ2-7 - TRBV7-9
TGTGCCAGCAGTTTATCGGGGGAAGGGGGCACCGGGGAGCTGTTTTTT CASSLSGEGGTGELFF - TRBJ2-2 - TRBV27
TGTGCCAGCAGTTCCCCCTCCCGACAGGGGTGGTATGGCTACACCTTC CASSSPSRQGWYGYTF TRBD1 TRBJ1-2 once TRBV28
TGTGCCAGCAGCTTGGACATGGGGCCCTACGAGCAGTACTTC CASSLDMGPYEQYF - TRBJ2-7 - TRBV5-5
TGTGCCAGCAGCCCCGACTCCTACAATGAGCAGTTCTTC CASSPDSYNEQFF - TRBJ2-1 - TRBV7-6
TGTGCCAGCAGTCCGCCGGACAGCACAGATACGCAGTATTTT CASSPPDSTDTQYF - TRBJ2-3 - TRBV27
TGCGCCAGCAGCTTGAGGGGGACAGGGGACGAGCAGTACTTC CASSLRGTGDEQYF TRBD1 TRBJ2-7 - TRBV5-1
TGTGCCAGCAGCCCCGACTCGAATGGACACGAGCAGTACTTC CASSPDSNGHEQYF - TRBJ2-7 - TRBV16
TGTGCCAGCAGCGTATCAGGAGTCGGCGAAAAACTGTTTTTT CASSVSGVGEKLFF - TRBJ1-4 few TRBV9
TGTGCCAGCAGTTATAGCGGGAGGGCAGTCGATGAGCAGTTCTTC CASSYSGRAVDEQFF TRBD2 TRBJ2-1 - TRBV6-5
TGCGCCAGCAGTGAGGAAGACCTCAATTCACCCCTCCACTTT CASSEEDLNSPLHF - TRBJ1-6 - TRBV10-2
TGCAGCGTTCTCGCGGCTGACACCGGGGAGCTGTTTTTT CSVLAADTGELFF - TRBJ2-2 - TRBV29-1
TGTGCCAGCAGTGCGGGACAGGGGGGCACCGGGGAGCTGTTTTTT CASSAGQGGTGELFF TRBD1 TRBJ2-2 - TRBV6-1
TGTGCCAGCAGCCATGTCGGCAGGAACTATGGCTACACCTTC CASSHVGRNYGYTF - TRBJ1-2 - TRBV6-6
TGTGCCAGCAGCTTAGGAGCAGGGGGCACAGATACGCAGTATTTT CASSLGAGGTDTQYF - TRBJ2-3 - TRBV7-2
TGTGCCAGCAGTGAAGCGCTTCCCCTAACTAGCGGGGGGCCGTTCTTC CASSEALPLTSGGPFF TRBD2 TRBJ2-1 - TRBV2
TGCAGCGTTGAAAGGCAGGCTGTACGATCTGGGGCCAACGTCCTGACTTTC CSVERQAVRSGANVLTF - TRBJ2-6 - TRBV29-1
TGCGCCAGCAGTGACCCAAGGGAAGGTATCGATGAGCAGTTCTTC CASSDPREGIDEQFF - TRBJ2-1 - TRBV10-1
TGTGCCAGCAGTTTTCTTGGATCAGGGCATGAGCAGTTCTTC CASSFLGSGHEQFF - TRBJ2-1 - TRBV6-5
TGTGCCAGCAGCGCGACAGGGATGAACACTGAAGCTTTCTTT CASSATGMNTEAFF TRBD1 TRBJ1-1 - TRBV5-8
TGTGCCAGCAGCTCCCGTTTGGCGGGGGTTCAAGAGACCCAGTACTTC CASSSRLAGVQETQYF TRBD2 TRBJ2-5 - TRBV7-8
TGTGCCAGCAGCTTAGAGGACGAAAAACTGTTTTTT CASSLEDEKLFF - TRBJ1-4 - TRBV13
TGCGCCAGCAGCCAAGGACAGGGGCCAGACGAGCAGTACTTC CASSQGQGPDEQYF TRBD1 TRBJ2-7 - TRBV4-1
TGTGCCAGCAGCTTAGGAGAGGGAGCAACTAATGAAAAACTGTTTTTT CASSLGEGATNEKLFF - TRBJ1-4 - TRBV13
TGTGCCTGGACGGGGACAGGGCGAGGTATTATTTCACCCCTCCACTTT CAWTGTGRGIISPLHF TRBD1 TRBJ1-6 - TRBV30
TGTGCCAGCAGCTTAAGCATCGGAGAGACCCAGTACTTC CASSLSIGETQYF - TRBJ2-5 - TRBV11-2
TGCGCCAGCAGCCAACTCACAGGGACCGATCAGCCCCAGCATTTT CASSQLTGTDQPQHF - TRBJ1-5 - TRBV4-3
TGTGCCAGCAGCTCCCTTAGCGGGGGGGCGACAGATACGCAGTATTTT CASSSLSGGATDTQYF TRBD2 TRBJ2-3 - TRBV11-2
TGTGCCAGCAGCGTAGGTGAGGAGACCCTTTTGATCAGGAATCCTGAGCAGTTCTTC CASSVGEETLLIRNPEQFF - TRBJ2-1 - TRBV9
TGTGCCTGGAGTGTAGCGGGAGGCCTCTACAATGAGCAGTTCTTC CAWSVAGGLYNEQFF TRBD2 TRBJ2-1 - TRBV30
TGTGCCAGCAGCTTAGACCTTAGTGCCCCCACAGATACGCAGTATTTT CASSLDLSAPTDTQYF - TRBJ2-3 - TRBV7-9
TGTGCCAGCAGTTTATCCCAGGGGACTCTTCGCTATGGCTACACCTTC CASSLSQGTLRYGYTF - TRBJ1-2 - TRBV27
TGCGCCAGCAGCCGCCGGGACAGGGCGACCGGGGAGCTGTTTTTT CASSRRDRATGELFF TRBD1 TRBJ2-2 - TRBV4-1
TGTGCCAGCAGCGTAGATTTGGCCTGGGATACGCAGTATTTT CASSVDLAWDTQYF - TRBJ2-3 - TRBV9
TGTGCCAGCAGCCAGGGAAACCTCGGCGAGCAGTACTTC CASSQGNLGEQYF - TRBJ2-7 - TRBV14
TGTGCCAGCAGCTCCCGGGGTGGCGGCTTCACAGATACGCAGTATTTT CASSSRGGGFTDTQYF - TRBJ2-3 - TRBV13
TGTGCCAGCAGCGCGGCCTTTTTCGATACGCAGTATTTT CASSAAFFDTQYF - TRBJ2-3 - TRBV5-8
TGTGCCAGCAGTTTACTTTTGGGACAGGGGGGGAGCGAGCAGTACTTC CASSLLLGQGGSEQYF TRBD1 TRBJ2-7 - TRBV27
TGTGCCAGCACCCCCGGGACTAGCGGGAGAGGCCAGTACTTC CASTPGTSGRGQYF TRBD2 TRBJ2-7 - TRBV7-9
TGTGCCTGGAGTGTGGGGCGGGGTAGACAAGAGACCCAGTACTTC CAWSVGRGRQETQYF - TRBJ2-5 few TRBV30
TGTGCCATCAACGGCGACAGAAACTTCTACGAGCAGTACTTC CAINGDRNFYEQYF - TRBJ2-7 - TRBV10-3